This TCR beta chain was sequenced for a study of blood T cell repertoires in COVID-19. The overall study: Samples representing acute and convalescent COVID-19 were sourced from the United States, Italy and Spain.

Per germline, CDR1 SGHRS and CDR2 YFSETQ. This CDR3 is built from 16 residues. The V end was cut by 0 bases, the J end by 0 bases, with 13 bases between. Authors' methods: Reference gene primers were amplified, and this amplification served to estimate nucleated cell counts. Sequencing was performed with immunoSEQ multiplex PCR; in TCRdb, only in-frame clones are kept and a portion is missing. The D gene and trimming were derived from the DNA, and the V and J assignments and clone size from that table. The data contain about 180,000 clones, about 87% of them singletons. This sequence was found in a middle-aged man with active or convalescent COVID-19. Sequencing input: peripheral blood. This chain links TRBV5-1 with TRBJ2-7, with D tentatively TRBD1 (6 bases). CDR3 sequence reads: CASSLEDSRYSYEQYF. The CDR3 DNA follows: TGCGCCAGCAGCTTGGAGGACAGCCGATACTCCTACGAGCAGTACTTC. Based on the CDR3 plus reference TRBV5-1 and TRBJ2-7, the full variable domain is KAGVTQTPRYLIKTRGQQVTLSCSPISGHRSVSWYQQTPGQGLQFLFEYFSETQRNKGNFPGRFSGRQFSNSRSEMNVSTLELGDSALYLCASSLEDSRYSYEQYFGPGTRLTVT.